These 13 T cell receptor beta chains originate from one sample sequenced in a study of blood T cell repertoires in COVID-19. Repertoires were generated with immunoSEQ multiplex PCR, while TCRdb's copy carries only in-frame clones and drops some. This table holds almost 250,000 clones, approximately 86% found once. The sample comprised peripheral blood. These receptors all come from a woman aged 55 to 70 who had recovered from COVID-19.

The CDR3 spells CAARLNTEAFF. In DNA form, the CDR3 reads TGTGCAGCTAGGTTGAACACTGAAGCTTTCTTT. The chain has TRBV6-5 and TRBJ1-1; D call uncertain. This CDR3 has 11 residues. Looked up from germline, CDR1 is MNHEY and CDR2 is SVGAGI.

V and J are TRBV3-1 (or the pseudogene TRBV3-2) and TRBJ1-2; 11 nucleotides align to TRBD1. The V gene's germline CDR1 is LGHDT and CDR2 YNNKEL (reference sequence). V gave up 6 bases and J gave up 6 bases; unmatched junction bases: 6. This CDR3 comprises 14 residues. The DNA for the CDR3 is TGTGCCAGCAGACGGGGACAGGGGGGAGATGGCTACACCTTC. As protein: CASRRGQGGDGYTF.

V is TRBV5-1 and J is TRBJ1-6, with TRBD1 matching 8 bases. Trimming removed 2 bases from V and 7 bases from J; junction bases left unmatched: 8. CDR3 length equals 16 residues. The germline gives CDR1 SGHRS, CDR2 YFSETQ. The CDR3 DNA reads as TGCGCCAGCAGCTTTTACCAGGGGGCAAGAAATTCACCCCTCCACTTT. Translation gives CASSFYQGARNSPLHF.

The chain combines TRBV28 with TRBJ1-1; 12 nucleotides match TRBD1. Germline lookup yields CDR1 MDHEN and CDR2 SYDVKM. With 3 bases clipped from V and 4 bases from J, the junction kept 6 bases outside the gene matches. This CDR3 contains 16 residues. CDR3 in DNA: TGTGCCAGCAGTTTGGGGGACAGGGGGCGGGTCACTGAAGCTTTCTTT. This codes for CASSLGDRGRVTEAFF.

The rearrangement joins TRBV28 to TRBJ1-5; the match to TRBD1 covers 9 bases. The CDR3 contains 14 residues. In germline, CDR1 is MDHEN, CDR2 SYDVKM. The ends lost 6 bases at V and 5 bases at J; junction bases unmatched: 5. The CDR3 spells CASSPGQGDQPQHF. As DNA, the CDR3 is TGTGCCAGCAGCCCGGGACAGGGAGATCAGCCCCAGCATTTT.

The chain combines TRBV29-1 with TRBJ2-5; 7 positions agree with TRBD1. V was clipped by 6 bases and J by 2 bases; unmatched bases: 9. The V gene's germline CDR1 is SQVTM and CDR2 ANQGSEA. The CDR3 length is 14 residues. The CDR3 DNA reads as TGCAGCGTACTTGCCAGGGGGATACAAGAGACCCAGTACTTC. Its protein product is CSVLARGIQETQYF.

For the CDR3, the DNA is TGTGCCAGCAGTACCTTAGCGGGGGGGTCGGGGGAGCAGTACTTC. As protein: CASSTLAGGSGEQYF. J is TRBJ2-7 and V is TRBV28; 11 nucleotides agree with TRBD2. Germline assignment: CDR1 MDHEN and CDR2 SYDVKM. The V segment lost 5 bases and the J segment 7 bases; nucleotides outside the gene matches: 10. This CDR3 is 15 amino acids long.

The chain combines TRBV11-1 with TRBJ2-3, with no clear D. CDR1 is SGHAT, CDR2 FQDESV, per germline (reference sequence). V was shortened by 1 base and J by 4 bases, with 9 bases between the two germline ends. This CDR3 has 14 amino acids. Here the CDR3 reads CASSLGLFPDTQYF. Written as DNA, the CDR3 is TGTGCCAGCAGCTTAGGGCTCTTCCCAGATACGCAGTATTTT.

Only one count was recorded for this clone. The V call is TRBV7-3, the J call TRBJ2-7, with TRBD2 as a possible D gene (5 bases). CDR1 and CDR2 from the germline V gene are SGHTA and FQGTGA. Trimming removed 2 bases at V and 7 bases at J, with 12 bases between. The CDR3 runs to 13 residues. In nucleotides, the CDR3 is TGTGCCAGCAGCTTATTGGCGGGCGGAGAGCAGTACTTC. Translation gives CASSLLAGGEQYF.

This chain uses TRBV11-1 with TRBJ2-7; 8 nucleotides agree with TRBD2. The V gene end was trimmed by 1 base and the J gene end by 5 bases; junction bases not matched to a gene: 7. Per germline, CDR1 SGHAT and CDR2 FQDESV (reference sequence). The CDR3 is made up of 15 amino acids. CDR3 region: CASSLDPRLAHEQYF. The CDR3 region has the DNA TGTGCCAGCAGCTTAGACCCCCGACTAGCGCACGAGCAGTACTTC.

The J gene is TRBJ2-2, the V gene TRBV19; D may be TRBD1 (7 bases). Germline V lookup: CDR1 LNHDA, CDR2 SQIVND (reference sequence). The CDR3 totals 13 residues. V was shortened by 5 bases and J by 9 bases, with 13 bases between the two germline ends. The CDR3 DNA is TGTGCCAGTAGTTTGGCAGGGGGGTGGGAGCTGTTTTTT. Its protein is CASSLAGGWELFF.

The chain has TRBV5-4 and TRBJ1-2; TRBD1 might be the D (6 bases). Trimming pared 4 bases from V and 7 bases from J, leaving 14 bases between. CDR1 is SGHNT and CDR2 is YYREEE in the germline V gene (reference sequence). The CDR3 extends over 13 amino acids. The CDR3 nucleotides are TGTGCCAGCAGCCTTGACAGGATCGGTGGCTACACCTTC. Translated, it gives CASSLDRIGGYTF.

On this clone: This same CDR3 is encoded by further DNA sequences in the sample. The DNA of the CDR3 is TGCGCCAGCAGCTGGCCCTCGGGAGCGGGTAGCACAGATACGCAGTATTTT. This gives the protein CASSWPSGAGSTDTQYF. The chain recombines TRBV5-1 with TRBJ2-3; D possibly corresponds to TRBD2 (6 bases). Germline V gives CDR1 SGHRS, CDR2 YFSETQ. CDR3 length equals 17 residues. With 3 bases removed from V and 0 bases from J, the gap between germline ends came to 17 bases.